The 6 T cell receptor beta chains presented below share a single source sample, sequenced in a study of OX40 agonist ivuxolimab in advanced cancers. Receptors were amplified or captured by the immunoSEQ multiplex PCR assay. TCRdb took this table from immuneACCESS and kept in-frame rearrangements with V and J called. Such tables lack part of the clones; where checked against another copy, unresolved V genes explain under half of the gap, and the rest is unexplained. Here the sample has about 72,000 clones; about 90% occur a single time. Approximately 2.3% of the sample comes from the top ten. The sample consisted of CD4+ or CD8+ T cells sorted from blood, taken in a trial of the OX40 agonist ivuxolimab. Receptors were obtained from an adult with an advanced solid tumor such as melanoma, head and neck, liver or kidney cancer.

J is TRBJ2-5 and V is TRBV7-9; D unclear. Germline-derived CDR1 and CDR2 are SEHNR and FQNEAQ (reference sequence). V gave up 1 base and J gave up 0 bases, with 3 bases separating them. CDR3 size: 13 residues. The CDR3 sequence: CASSLGNQETQYF. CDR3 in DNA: TGTGCCAGCAGCTTAGGAAACCAAGAGACCCAGTACTTC.

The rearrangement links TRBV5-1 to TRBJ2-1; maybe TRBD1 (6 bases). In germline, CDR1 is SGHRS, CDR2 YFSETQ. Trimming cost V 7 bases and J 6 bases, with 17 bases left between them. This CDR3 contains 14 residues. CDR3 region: CASGPGTRGNEQFF. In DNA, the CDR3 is TGCGCCAGCGGCCCCGGGACCAGGGGCAATGAGCAGTTCTTC.

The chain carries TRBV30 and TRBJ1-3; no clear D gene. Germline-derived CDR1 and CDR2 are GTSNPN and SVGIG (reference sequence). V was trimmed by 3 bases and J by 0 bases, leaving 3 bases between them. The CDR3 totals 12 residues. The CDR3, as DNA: TGTGCCTGGAGGACCTCTGGAAACACCATATATTTT. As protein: CAWRTSGNTIYF.

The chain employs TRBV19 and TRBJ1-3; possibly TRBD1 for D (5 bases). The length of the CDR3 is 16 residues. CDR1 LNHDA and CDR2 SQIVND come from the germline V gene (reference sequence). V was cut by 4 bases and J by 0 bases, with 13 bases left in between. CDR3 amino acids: CASSTSKGNSGNTIYF. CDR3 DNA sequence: TGTGCCAGTAGTACTTCGAAGGGGAACTCTGGAAACACCATATATTTT.

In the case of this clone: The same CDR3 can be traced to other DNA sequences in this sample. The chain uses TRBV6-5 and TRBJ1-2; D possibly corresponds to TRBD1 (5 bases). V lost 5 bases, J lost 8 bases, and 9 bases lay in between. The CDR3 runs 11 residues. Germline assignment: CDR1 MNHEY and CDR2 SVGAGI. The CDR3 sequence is CASSPGAGYTF. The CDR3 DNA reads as TGTGCCAGCAGTCCTGGGGCGGGCTACACCTTC.

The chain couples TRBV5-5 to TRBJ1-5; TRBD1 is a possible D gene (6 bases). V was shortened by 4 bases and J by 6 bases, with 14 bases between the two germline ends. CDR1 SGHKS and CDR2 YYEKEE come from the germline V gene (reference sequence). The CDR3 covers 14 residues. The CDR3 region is CASSPYREGQPQHF. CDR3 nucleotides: TGTGCCAGCAGCCCTTACAGGGAGGGTCAGCCCCAGCATTTT. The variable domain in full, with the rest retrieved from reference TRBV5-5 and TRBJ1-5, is DAGVTQSPTHLIKTRGQQVTLRCSPISGHKSVSWYQQVLGQGPQFIFQYYEKEERGRGNFPDRFSARQFPNYSSELNVNALLLGDSALYLCASSPYREGQPQHFGDGTRLSIL.